This T cell receptor beta chain was sequenced during a study of Tregs in tolerant kidney transplant recipients. Study findings and constraints: Nucleotide sequences could not be compared across some patients' samples due to primer changes. Expanding Tregs on activated donor B cells appeared to best identify donor-specific TCRbeta clones.

Only in-frame clones appear in the TCRdb table, and some are missing; sequencing was by immunoSEQ multiplex PCR. The sample consists of nearly 50,000 clones, more than 70% of them appearing once. Turning to this clone: Its antigen is not identified.

Trimming took 4 bases from V and 3 from J; bases not matched to a gene: 4. Germline loops: CDR1 LNHDA, CDR2 SQIVND (reference sequence). CDR3 length equals 14 residues. Recipients received nonmyeloablative bone marrow transplants from related graft donors, with transient mixed chimerism. CD4+CD25+CD127- Tregs, CD4+CD25- non-Tregs, CD4 and CD8 cells were sorted. The chain has TRBV19 and TRBJ2-7; TRBD2 aligns across 9 bases. Source: CD8+ T cells from blood (PBMCs), taken 12 months after the transplant. The receptor was derived from a human patient who received a combined kidney and bone marrow transplant. Some T cells here may be from the graft donor. The CDR3 protein is CASSRRREGYEQYF. The CDR3 region has the DNA TGTGCCAGTAGTAGACGGCGGGAGGGCTACGAGCAGTACTTC. The variable domain in full, completed from reference TRBV19 and TRBJ2-7, reads DGGITQSPKYLFRKEGQNVTLSCEQNLNHDAMYWYRQDPGQGLRLIYYSQIVNDFQKGDIAEGYSVSREKKESFPLTVTSAQKNPTAFYLCASSRRREGYEQYFGPGTRLTVT.